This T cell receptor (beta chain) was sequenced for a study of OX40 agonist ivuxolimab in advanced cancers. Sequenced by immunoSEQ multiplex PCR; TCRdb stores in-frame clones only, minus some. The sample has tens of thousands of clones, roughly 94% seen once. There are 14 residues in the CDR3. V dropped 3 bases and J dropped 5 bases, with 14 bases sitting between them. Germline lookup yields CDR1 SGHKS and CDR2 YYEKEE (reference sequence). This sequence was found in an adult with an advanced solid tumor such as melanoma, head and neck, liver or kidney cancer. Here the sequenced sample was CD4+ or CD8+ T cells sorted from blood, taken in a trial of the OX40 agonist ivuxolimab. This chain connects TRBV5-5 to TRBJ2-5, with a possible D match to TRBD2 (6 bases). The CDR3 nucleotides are TGTGCCAGCAGCTCCGGGGGTCTGGGGGAGACCCAGTACTTC. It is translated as CASSSGGLGETQYF. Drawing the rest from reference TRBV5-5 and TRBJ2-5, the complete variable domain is DAGVTQSPTHLIKTRGQQVTLRCSPISGHKSVSWYQQVLGQGPQFIFQYYEKEERGRGNFPDRFSARQFPNYSSELNVNALLLGDSALYLCASSSGGLGETQYFGPGTRLLVL.